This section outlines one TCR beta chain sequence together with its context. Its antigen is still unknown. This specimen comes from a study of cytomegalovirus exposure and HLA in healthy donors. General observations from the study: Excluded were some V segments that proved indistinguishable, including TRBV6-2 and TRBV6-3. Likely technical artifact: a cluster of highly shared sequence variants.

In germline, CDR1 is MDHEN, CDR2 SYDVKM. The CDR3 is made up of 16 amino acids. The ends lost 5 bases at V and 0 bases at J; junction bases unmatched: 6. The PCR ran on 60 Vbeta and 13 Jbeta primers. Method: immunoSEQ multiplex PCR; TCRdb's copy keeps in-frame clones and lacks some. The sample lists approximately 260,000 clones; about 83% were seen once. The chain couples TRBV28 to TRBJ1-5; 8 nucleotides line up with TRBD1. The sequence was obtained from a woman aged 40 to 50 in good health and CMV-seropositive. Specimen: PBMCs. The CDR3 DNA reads TGTGCCAGCAGTCAAACAGGGGGAAGTAGCAATCAGCCCCAGCATTTT. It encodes CASSQTGGSSNQPQHF. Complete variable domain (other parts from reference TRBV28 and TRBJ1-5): DVKVTQSSRYLVKRTGEKVFLECVQDMDHENMFWYRQDPGLGLRLIYFSYDVKMKEKGDIPEGYSVSREKKERFSLILESASTNQTSMYLCASSQTGGSSNQPQHFGDGTRLSIL.